The sequence of this T cell receptor beta chain was determined in a study of blood T cell repertoires in COVID-19. The V and J ends lost 3 bases and 5 bases, in that order; junction bases with no gene match: 6. This CDR3 is built from 15 residues. Germline CDR1 and CDR2: KGHSH and LQKENI. Profiling relied on immunoSEQ multiplex PCR, and the TCRdb table lists in-frame clones only, not all of them. Here the sample spans 40,000 to 55,000 clones, roughly 90% being singletons. The sequence was obtained from a human donor in a cohort sampled during active COVID-19. The sample taken for sequencing was peripheral blood. V and J are TRBV18 and TRBJ2-5; 10 bases map to TRBD1. The CDR3, as DNA: TGTGCCAGCTCACCCGCGACAGGGGGCCGGGAGACCCAGTACTTC. Translation: CASSPATGGRETQYF.